This TCR beta chain came from a study of T-cell reconstitution after alpha-beta-depleted transplantation in children. V was shortened by 5 bases and J by 5 bases, with 14 bases between the two germline ends. The CDR3 is 14 residues long. Looked up from germline, CDR1 is SEHNR and CDR2 is FQNEAQ (reference sequence). During its preparation, the TCRbeta library received unique molecular identifiers. MiXCR was run by TCRdb on the PCR reads, yielding one entry per CDR3 protein. The sample lists 240,000 or so distinct CDR3 sequences; around 7.8% were seen once. This clonotype was counted ten times or more. Its specificity is not known. Overall study findings and caveats: Some patients owed their high day-60 TCRbeta diversity to surviving recipient T cells and thymic progenitors.

The material sequenced was PBMCs, mostly from graft donor cells, taken 180 days after TCRalphabeta/CD19-depleted stem cell transplant. J is TRBJ2-3 and V is TRBV7-9; possible D gene TRBD2, 7 bases. The clonotype originates from a male patient younger than 18 who had a stem cell transplant for acute lymphoblastic leukemia, so the T cells may come from the graft donor. The CDR3 coding sequence is TGTGCCAGCAGCGGGGGGGCCATGGAAGATACGCAGTATTTT. This sequence encodes CASSGGAMEDTQYF.